These 28 T cell receptor beta chains were sequenced from one sample in a study of cytomegalovirus exposure and HLA in healthy donors (dated by TCRdb to about 2017). Library preparation employed the immunoSEQ multiplex PCR assay. Not all clones reach the TCRdb copy of this immuneACCESS table, which keeps in-frame sequences only. Checked studies attribute under half of the gap to unresolved V genes and leave the rest unexplained. The sample data list some 240,000 clones, and around four fifths of these were observed just once. Clones ranked in the top ten supply 5.5% to 6.5% of the sample. Sequences were obtained from PBMCs. The receptors derive from a woman aged 18-35 years in good health and CMV-seronegative.

This chain uses TRBV4-1 with TRBJ2-3, with D possibly being TRBD1 (5 bases). Germline CDR1 is MGHRA and CDR2 is YSYEKL. The CDR3 runs 13 residues. Trimming removed 0 bases at V and 14 bases at J, with 15 bases between. The CDR3 DNA sequence: TGCGCCAGCAGCCAAGAAGGAATCCGGACACCGTATTTT. Translating it yields CASSQEGIRTPYF.

The V call is TRBV4-2, the J call TRBJ1-2, with D perhaps matching TRBD1 (6 bases). CDR3 length: 15 residues. Germline assignment: CDR1 LGHNA and CDR2 YNFKEQ. Trimming shortened V by 0 bases and J by 2 bases, and 10 bases separated the two germline ends. The CDR3 reads CASSQDRGWNYGYTF. The CDR3 DNA reads as TGTGCCAGCAGCCAAGATAGGGGGTGGAACTATGGCTACACCTTC.

The chain links TRBV7-8 to TRBJ2-3; no firm D call. Germline CDR1 and CDR2: SGHVS and FQNEAQ. This CDR3 has 13 amino acids. V was pared by 2 bases and J by 4 bases, with 7 bases between. The CDR3 protein is CASSLLAADTQYF. CDR3 DNA: TGTGCCAGCAGCTTACTCGCGGCAGATACGCAGTATTTT.

This clone was detected a few times. V usage is TRBV7-3 and J usage is TRBJ2-2; D ambiguous. Per the germline V gene, CDR1 is SGHTA and CDR2 is FQGTGA. V was cut by 5 bases and J by 4 bases, with 2 bases left in between. CDR3 length: 11 residues. This CDR3 reads CASSATGELFF. The CDR3 DNA sequence: TGTGCCAGCAGCGCCACCGGGGAGCTGTTTTTT.

The rearrangement joins TRBV6-6 to TRBJ1-2; D gene unclear. CDR3 length equals 13 residues. The germline V gene has CDR1 MNHNY and CDR2 SVGAGI (reference sequence). V lost 0 bases to trimming and J lost 8 bases, with 10 bases between them. The chain's CDR3 is CASSYSTSEGYTF. The DNA of the CDR3 is TGTGCCAGCAGTTACTCGACCAGTGAGGGCTACACCTTC.

The chain uses TRBV27 and TRBJ2-1; TRBD2 matches at 10 bases. CDR1 MNHEY and CDR2 SMNVEV come from the germline V gene (reference sequence). This CDR3 contains 19 residues. The ends lost 3 bases at V and 0 bases at J; junction bases unmatched: 11. The CDR3, as DNA: TGTGCCAGCAGTTTCCTAGCGGGGGCCAACCCACGCTCCTACAATGAGCAGTTCTTC. Its translation is CASSFLAGANPRSYNEQFF.

The chain recombines TRBV7-8 with TRBJ2-1; no firm D call. CDR1 SGHVS and CDR2 FQNEAQ come from the germline V gene. Trimming removed 3 bases at V and 8 bases at J, with 14 bases between. This CDR3 contains 14 residues. Here the CDR3 DNA reads TGTGCCAGCAGCTTGGACCCCGGTCGGCATGAGCAGTTCTTC. Residues: CASSLDPGRHEQFF.

The rearrangement joins TRBV19 to TRBJ2-7; the match to TRBD2 covers 7 bases. CDR3 length equals 13 residues. Per germline, CDR1 LNHDA and CDR2 SQIVND (reference sequence). Germline trimming cut 7 bases from V and 7 bases from J; bases unmatched to any gene: 10. The CDR3 region is CASTQTSTAEQYF. The CDR3 DNA reads as TGTGCCAGTACCCAGACTAGCACCGCGGAGCAGTACTTC. The complete variable domain, with remaining parts taken from reference TRBV19 and TRBJ2-7, reads DGGITQSPKYLFRKEGQNVTLSCEQNLNHDAMYWYRQDPGQGLRLIYYSQIVNDFQKGDIAEGYSVSREKKESFPLTVTSAQKNPTAFYLCASTQTSTAEQYFGPGTRLTVT.

V usage is TRBV2 and J usage is TRBJ1-2; D is ambiguous. CDR1 and CDR2 from the germline V gene are SNHLY and FYNNEI. V was clipped by 3 bases and J by 2 bases, with 16 bases between them. The CDR3 is made up of 16 amino acids. The CDR3 sequence is CASSELLGRKNYGYTF. CDR3 sequence (DNA): TGTGCCAGCAGTGAGCTGTTAGGCAGGAAGAACTATGGCTACACCTTC.

V usage is TRBV10-1 and J usage is TRBJ2-1, with 8 bases aligning to TRBD1. Germline values: CDR1 WNHNN, CDR2 SYGVQD (reference sequence). With 5 bases clipped from V and 5 bases from J, the junction kept 8 bases outside the gene matches. This CDR3 has 15 amino acids. The DNA of the CDR3 is TGCGCCAGCAGTCGGCCCGGGACAGGAAACAATGAGCAGTTCTTC. Encoded protein: CASSRPGTGNNEQFF.

This chain uses TRBV2 with TRBJ2-7; D ambiguous. Looked up from germline, CDR1 is SNHLY and CDR2 is FYNNEI. The CDR3 loop spans 15 amino acids. With 6 bases removed from V and 6 bases from J, the gap between germline ends came to 21 bases. DNA of the CDR3: TGTGCCAGCAGCCCGCCGGACGGGTCTTGGGGCGAGCAGTACTTC. It codes for CASSPPDGSWGEQYF.

The chain employs TRBV5-6 and TRBJ1-4, with D maybe TRBD1 (5 bases). Trimming left V 4 bases short and J 3 bases short, with 13 bases between. The CDR3 sequence is 15 residues long. Germline CDR1 reads SGHDT; CDR2 reads YYEEEE. CDR3 bases: TGTGCCAGCAGCGATCTACAGGTCGCTAATGAAAAACTGTTTTTT. This sequence encodes CASSDLQVANEKLFF.

The V gene is TRBV6-1, the J gene TRBJ2-2, with 9 positions matching TRBD1. Germline V gene lookup returns CDR1 MNHNS and CDR2 SASEGT. V was clipped by 6 bases and J by 6 bases; unmatched bases: 8. CDR3 length: 15 amino acids. Here the CDR3 reads CASRTGTGFPGELFF. In nucleotides, the CDR3 is TGTGCCAGCAGGACCGGGACAGGGTTCCCCGGGGAGCTGTTTTTT.

The genes are TRBV5-1 and TRBJ2-7; D is possibly TRBD1 or TRBD2 (7 bases each). CDR3 length: 14 residues. The V gene lost 4 bases and the J gene lost 4 bases, with 15 bases spanning the gap. CDR1 SGHRS and CDR2 YFSETQ come from the germline V gene. CDR3 in DNA: TGCGCCAGCAGCCCCGGGACAGCGGGATACGAGCAGTACTTC. Residues: CASSPGTAGYEQYF.

V gene TRBV13 combines with J gene TRBJ2-7, with unresolved D. V shed 0 bases and J shed 5 bases, with 8 bases lying between them. This CDR3 spans 13 amino acids. Germline CDR1 PRHDT, CDR2 FYEKMQ (reference sequence). CDR3 DNA: TGTGCCAGCAGCTTAGGCGAATTCCACGAGCAGTACTTC. Translating gives CASSLGEFHEQYF.

The chain combines TRBV2 with TRBJ1-5, with D perhaps matching TRBD1 (6 bases). Trimming removed 2 bases from V and 2 bases from J, with 10 bases in between. The CDR3 runs to 15 residues. Germline CDR1 reads SNHLY; CDR2 reads FYNNEI. CDR3 amino acids: CASSEQGLGNQPQHF. The CDR3 DNA follows: TGTGCCAGCAGTGAACAGGGGCTCGGCAATCAGCCCCAGCATTTT.

The sample holds one count of this clone. The rearrangement links TRBV30 to TRBJ2-7; tentative D call: TRBD2 (5 bases). CDR1 and CDR2 from the germline V gene are GTSNPN and SVGIG (reference sequence). CDR3 size: 12 residues. Deletions cut 3 bases from V and 7 bases from J, with 13 bases between. The CDR3 sequence is CAWSPGIGEQYF. The CDR3 DNA reads as TGTGCCTGGAGCCCCGGGATAGGGGAGCAGTACTTC.

This clone was seen just once. J is TRBJ1-2 and V is TRBV6-5; 7 bases align to TRBD1. V gave up 8 bases and J gave up 5 bases; unmatched junction bases: 8. Germline V CDR1 and CDR2: MNHEY, SVGAGI. The CDR3 is 13 residues long. The CDR3 DNA reads TGTGCCAGCCGAGACAGGGATAGATATGGCTACACCTTC. Translated: CASRDRDRYGYTF.

This chain uses TRBV28 with TRBJ2-7; D ambiguous. This CDR3 has 12 residues. V was cut by 10 bases and J by 7 bases, with 17 bases left in between. Germline lookup yields CDR1 MDHEN and CDR2 SYDVKM. CDR3 sequence: CATWRTPREQYF. CDR3 bases: TGTGCCACCTGGCGGACCCCACGGGAGCAGTACTTC. Supplemented by reference TRBV28 and TRBJ2-7, the full variable domain reads DVKVTQSSRYLVKRTGEKVFLECVQDMDHENMFWYRQDPGLGLRLIYFSYDVKMKEKGDIPEGYSVSREKKERFSLILESASTNQTSMYLCATWRTPREQYFGPGTRLTVT.

The rearrangement links TRBV27 to TRBJ2-7; 9 bases align to TRBD1. Losses at the gene ends were 1 base for V and 4 bases for J; bases not matched to a gene: 5. There are 15 residues in the CDR3. Looked up from germline, CDR1 is MNHEY and CDR2 is SMNVEV (reference sequence). The CDR3 nucleotides read TGTGCCAGCAGTTTATGGGGACAGGGAAAATACGAGCAGTACTTC. Protein product: CASSLWGQGKYEQYF.

The chain has TRBV7-6 and TRBJ2-5; D is possibly TRBD2 (5 bases). CDR1 and CDR2 (germline): SGHVS, FNYEAQ. The CDR3 runs to 15 residues. Trimming removed 4 bases at V and 4 bases at J, with 16 bases between. In nucleotides, the CDR3 is TGTGCCAGCAGCTCCGAAGATATAAGCGGAGAGACCCAGTACTTC. It translates to CASSSEDISGETQYF. Variable domain in full (rest from reference TRBV7-6 and TRBJ2-5): GAGVSQSPRYKVTKRGQDVALRCDPISGHVSLYWYRQALGQGPEFLTYFNYEAQQDKSGLPNDRFSAERPEGSISTLTIQRTEQRDSAMYRCASSSEDISGETQYFGPGTRLLVL.

The chain recombines TRBV29-1 with TRBJ2-7; 10 bases line up with TRBD1. Trimming removed 6 bases from V and 5 bases from J; junction bases left unmatched: 7. This CDR3 is 13 amino acids long. Per the germline V gene, CDR1 is SQVTM and CDR2 is ANQGSEA. CDR3 nucleotides: TGCAGCGTCTACCGGGACAGGGGTCACGAGCAGTACTTC. Protein sequence: CSVYRDRGHEQYF.

Here the CDR3 reads CASSVGVAGVGETQYF. CDR3 DNA: TGTGCCAGCAGCGTAGGGGTAGCGGGAGTCGGGGAGACCCAGTACTTC. The chain employs TRBV9 and TRBJ2-5; 9 nucleotides align to TRBD2. This CDR3 contains 16 residues. V lost 0 bases, J lost 5 bases, and 8 bases stayed unmatched. CDR1 SGDLS and CDR2 YYNGEE come from the germline V gene.

The gene calls are TRBV6-1 and TRBJ1-2; D not certain. V was clipped by 3 bases and J by 0 bases, with 17 bases between them. This CDR3 spans 17 amino acids. Germline loops: CDR1 MNHNS, CDR2 SASEGT. The CDR3 loop is CASSELSDASTNYGYTF. DNA for the CDR3: TGTGCCAGCAGTGAGCTATCCGACGCCTCTACTAACTATGGCTACACCTTC.

This clone was seen at least ten times. V gene TRBV30 combines with J gene TRBJ1-5; no reliable D call. CDR3 length: 13 residues. V was pared by 1 base and J by 4 bases, with 8 bases between. Per germline, CDR1 GTSNPN and CDR2 SVGIG (reference sequence). CDR3 in amino acids: CAWSGQRNQPQHF. The DNA for the CDR3 is TGTGCCTGGAGTGGGCAGCGAAATCAGCCCCAGCATTTT.

The chain has TRBV9 and TRBJ1-4; 11 bases match TRBD1. V dropped 3 bases and J dropped 6; count of bases not matched to a gene: 4. Germline assignment: CDR1 SGDLS and CDR2 YYNGEE. This CDR3 is built from 15 residues. CDR3 DNA sequence: TGTGCCAGCAGCGGGGGACAGGGGGGAGATGAAAAACTGTTTTTT. Amino acids: CASSGGQGGDEKLFF.

The chain carries TRBV27 and TRBJ1-5; D is undetermined. The CDR3 is 16 amino acids. Germline CDR1 reads MNHEY; CDR2 reads SMNVEV (reference sequence). Trimming cost V 1 base and J 1 base, with 11 bases left between them. The CDR3 sequence is CASSLLGGRSNQPQHF. Written as DNA, the CDR3 is TGTGCCAGCAGTTTATTGGGTGGGAGGAGCAATCAGCCCCAGCATTTT.

This clone has more than one count but fewer than ten. The chain couples TRBV28 to TRBJ2-7, with 8 bases lining up with TRBD2. Germline V gives CDR1 MDHEN, CDR2 SYDVKM. V shed 2 bases, J shed 0 bases, and the junction held 6 bases outside the gene matches. The CDR3 contains 16 residues. CDR3 nucleotide sequence: TGTGCCAGCAGTTTACCGGGGGGGTTAGTCTCCTACGAGCAGTACTTC. Amino acids: CASSLPGGLVSYEQYF.